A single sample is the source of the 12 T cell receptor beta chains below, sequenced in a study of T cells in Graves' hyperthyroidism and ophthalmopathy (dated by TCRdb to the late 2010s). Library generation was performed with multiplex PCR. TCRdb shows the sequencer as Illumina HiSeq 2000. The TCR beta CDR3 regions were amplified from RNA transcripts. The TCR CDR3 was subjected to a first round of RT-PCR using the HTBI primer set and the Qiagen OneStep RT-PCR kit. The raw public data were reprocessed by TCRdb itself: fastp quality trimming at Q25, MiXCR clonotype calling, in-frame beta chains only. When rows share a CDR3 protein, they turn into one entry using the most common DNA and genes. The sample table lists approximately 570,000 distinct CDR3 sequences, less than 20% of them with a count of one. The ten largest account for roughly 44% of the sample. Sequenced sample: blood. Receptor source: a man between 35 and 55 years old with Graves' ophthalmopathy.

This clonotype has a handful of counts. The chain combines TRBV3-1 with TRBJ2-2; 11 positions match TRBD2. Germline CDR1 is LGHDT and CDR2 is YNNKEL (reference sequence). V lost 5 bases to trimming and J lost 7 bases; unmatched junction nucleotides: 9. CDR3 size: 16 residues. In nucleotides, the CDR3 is TGTGCCAGCAGCATATCTAGCGGGAGGAGGGGCGGGGAGCTGTTTTTT. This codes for CASSISSGRRGGELFF.

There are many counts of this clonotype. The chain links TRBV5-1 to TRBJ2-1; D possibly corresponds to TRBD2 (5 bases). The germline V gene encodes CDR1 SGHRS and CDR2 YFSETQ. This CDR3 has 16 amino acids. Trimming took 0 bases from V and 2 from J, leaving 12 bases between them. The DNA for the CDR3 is TGCGCCAGCAGCTTGGTAGCCGGGAATCCCTACAATGAGCAGTTCTTC. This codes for CASSLVAGNPYNEQFF.

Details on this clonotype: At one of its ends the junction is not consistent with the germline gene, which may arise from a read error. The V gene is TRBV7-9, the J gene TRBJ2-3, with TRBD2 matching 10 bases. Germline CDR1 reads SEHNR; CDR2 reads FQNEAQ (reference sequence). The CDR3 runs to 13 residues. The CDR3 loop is CASSMLAGDAQYF. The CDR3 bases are TGTGCCAGCAGCATGCTAGCGGGAGATGCGCAGTATTTT.

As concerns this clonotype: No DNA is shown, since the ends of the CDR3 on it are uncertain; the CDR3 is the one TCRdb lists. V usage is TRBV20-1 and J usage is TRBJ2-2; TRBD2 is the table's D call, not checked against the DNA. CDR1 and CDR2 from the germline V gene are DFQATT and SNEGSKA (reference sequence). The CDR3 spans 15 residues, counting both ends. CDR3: CSARGTSGQTGELFF.

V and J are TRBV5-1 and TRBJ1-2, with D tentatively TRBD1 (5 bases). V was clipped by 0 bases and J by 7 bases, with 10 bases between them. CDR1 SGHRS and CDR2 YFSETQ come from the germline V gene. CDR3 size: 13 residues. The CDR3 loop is CASSLAPGIGYTF. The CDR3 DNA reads TGCGCCAGCAGCTTGGCCCCAGGGATTGGCTACACCTTC.

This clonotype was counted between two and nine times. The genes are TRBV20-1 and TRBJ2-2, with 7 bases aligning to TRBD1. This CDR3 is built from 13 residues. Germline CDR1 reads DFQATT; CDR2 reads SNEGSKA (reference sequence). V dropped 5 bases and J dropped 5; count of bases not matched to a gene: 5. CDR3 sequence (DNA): TGCAGTGCTGCGACAGGGCAGACCGGGGAGCTGTTTTTT. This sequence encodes CSAATGQTGELFF.

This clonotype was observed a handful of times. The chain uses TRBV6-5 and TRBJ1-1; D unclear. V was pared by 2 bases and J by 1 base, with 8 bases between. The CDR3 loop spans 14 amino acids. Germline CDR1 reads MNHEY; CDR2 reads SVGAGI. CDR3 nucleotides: TGTGCCAGCAGTTACAGGAGAAGGAACACTGAAGCTTTCTTT. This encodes CASSYRRRNTEAFF.

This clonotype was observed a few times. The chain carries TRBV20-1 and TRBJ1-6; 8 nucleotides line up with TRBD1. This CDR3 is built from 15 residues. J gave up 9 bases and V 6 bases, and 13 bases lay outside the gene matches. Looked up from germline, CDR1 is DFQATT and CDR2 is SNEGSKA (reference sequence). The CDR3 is CSARPRTGSSSPLHF. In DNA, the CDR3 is TGCAGTGCCAGACCCAGGACAGGGTCTAGTTCACCCCTCCACTTT.

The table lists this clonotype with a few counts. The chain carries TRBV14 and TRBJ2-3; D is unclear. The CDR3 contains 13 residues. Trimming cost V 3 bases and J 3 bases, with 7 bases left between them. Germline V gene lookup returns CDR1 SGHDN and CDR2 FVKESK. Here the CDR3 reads CASSHRRTDTQYF. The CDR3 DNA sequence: TGTGCCAGCAGCCATCGAAGGACAGATACGCAGTATTTT.

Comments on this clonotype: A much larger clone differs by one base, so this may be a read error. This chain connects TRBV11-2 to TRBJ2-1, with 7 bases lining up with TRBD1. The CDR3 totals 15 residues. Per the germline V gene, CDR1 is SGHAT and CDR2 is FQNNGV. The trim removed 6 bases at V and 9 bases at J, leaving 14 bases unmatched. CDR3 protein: CASSLRDRLISEQFF. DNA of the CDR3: TGTGCCAGCAGTCTCCGGGACAGATTAATCAGTGAGCAGTTCTTC.

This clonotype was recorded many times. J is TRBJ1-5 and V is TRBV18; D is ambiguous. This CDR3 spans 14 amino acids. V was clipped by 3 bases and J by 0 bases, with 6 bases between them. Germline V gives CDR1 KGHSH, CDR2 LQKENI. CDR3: CASSPRPSNQPQHF. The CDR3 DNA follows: TGTGCCAGCTCACCGAGACCTAGCAATCAGCCCCAGCATTTT.

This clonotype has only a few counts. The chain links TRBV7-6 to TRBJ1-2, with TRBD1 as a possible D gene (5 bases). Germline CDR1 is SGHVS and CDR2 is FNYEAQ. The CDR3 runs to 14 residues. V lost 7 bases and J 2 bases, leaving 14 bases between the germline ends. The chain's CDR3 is CASTPGGGNYGYTF. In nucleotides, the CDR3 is TGTGCCAGCACCCCAGGTGGGGGAAACTATGGCTACACCTTC.